The sequence of this T cell receptor (beta chain) was determined in a study of liver allograft versus peripheral blood T cells. Study at large: The authors compared T cell receptor repertoires in transplanted livers with those in the peripheral blood of recipients. Regarding the study as a whole: Peripheral blood reportedly held T cell receptor repertoires that differed from those inside liver allografts.

As for this clonotype: Its specificity is unknown.

V lost 5 bases and J lost 2, with 13 bases in between. The CDR3 covers 14 residues. Germline loops: CDR1 LNHDA, CDR2 SQIVND (reference sequence). MiXCR, applied by TCRdb to the reads, yields one record per CDR3 protein. The data show about 6,500 distinct CDR3 sequences, about a sixth seen once. V is TRBV19 and J is TRBJ2-7; no clear D. The receptor was derived from a human patient who had a liver transplant. Part of the T cell pool may stem from the graft donor. The CDR3 DNA is TGTGCCAGTAGTGGCCTGGACGAGACCTACGAGCAGTACTTC. Its protein product is CASSGLDETYEQYF.